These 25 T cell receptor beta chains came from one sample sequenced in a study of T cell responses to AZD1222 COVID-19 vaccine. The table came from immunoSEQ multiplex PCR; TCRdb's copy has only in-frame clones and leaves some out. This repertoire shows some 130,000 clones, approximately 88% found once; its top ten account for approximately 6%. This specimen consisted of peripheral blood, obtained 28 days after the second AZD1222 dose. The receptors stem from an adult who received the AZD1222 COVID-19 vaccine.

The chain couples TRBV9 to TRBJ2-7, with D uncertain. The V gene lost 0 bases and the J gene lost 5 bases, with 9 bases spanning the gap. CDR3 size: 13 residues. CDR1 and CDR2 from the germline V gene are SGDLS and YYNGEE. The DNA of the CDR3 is TGTGCCAGCAGCGTAGGGCCGCTGAACGAGCAGTACTTC. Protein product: CASSVGPLNEQYF.

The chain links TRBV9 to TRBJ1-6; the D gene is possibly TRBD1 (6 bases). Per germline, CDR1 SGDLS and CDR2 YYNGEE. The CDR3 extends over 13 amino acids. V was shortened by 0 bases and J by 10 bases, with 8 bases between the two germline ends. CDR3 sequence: CASSVEQGSPLHF. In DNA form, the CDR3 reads TGTGCCAGCAGCGTAGAACAGGGCTCACCCCTCCACTTT.

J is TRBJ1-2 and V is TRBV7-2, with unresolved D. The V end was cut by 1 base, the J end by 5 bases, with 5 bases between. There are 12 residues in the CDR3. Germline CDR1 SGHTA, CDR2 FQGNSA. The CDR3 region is CASSLGVYGYTF. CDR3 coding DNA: TGTGCCAGCAGCTTAGGCGTGTATGGCTACACCTTC.

As DNA, the CDR3 is TGCGCCAGCAGCTTGGCCGGGGGTTTACGGCAGCCCCAGCATTTT. Translating gives CASSLAGGLRQPQHF. The gene calls are TRBV5-1 and TRBJ1-5; the D gene is possibly TRBD1 (5 bases). Trimming pared 0 bases from V and 7 bases from J, leaving 14 bases between. Germline V lookup: CDR1 SGHRS, CDR2 YFSETQ. The CDR3 spans 15 residues.

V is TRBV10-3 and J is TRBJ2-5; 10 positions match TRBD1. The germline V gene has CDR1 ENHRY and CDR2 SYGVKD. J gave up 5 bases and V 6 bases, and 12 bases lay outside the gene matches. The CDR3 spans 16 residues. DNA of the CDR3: TGTGCCATCAGCACGACAGGGGGCGCTTTGGCGGAGACCCAGTACTTC. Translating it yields CAISTTGGALAETQYF.

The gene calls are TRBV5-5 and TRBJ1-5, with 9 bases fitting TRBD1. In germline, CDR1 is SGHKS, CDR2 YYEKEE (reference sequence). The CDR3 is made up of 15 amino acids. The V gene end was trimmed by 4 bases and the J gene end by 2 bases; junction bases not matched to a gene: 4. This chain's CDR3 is CASSGGQGRNQPQHF. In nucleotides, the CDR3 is TGTGCCAGCAGCGGGGGACAGGGTCGCAATCAGCCCCAGCATTTT.

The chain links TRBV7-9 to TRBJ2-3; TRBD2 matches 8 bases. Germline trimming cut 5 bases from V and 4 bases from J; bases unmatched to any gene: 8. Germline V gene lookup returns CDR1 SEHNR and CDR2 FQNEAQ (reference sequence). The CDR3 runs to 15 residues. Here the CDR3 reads CASSRSGGRADTQYF. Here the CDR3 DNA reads TGTGCCAGCAGCCGCAGCGGGGGTCGTGCAGATACGCAGTATTTT.

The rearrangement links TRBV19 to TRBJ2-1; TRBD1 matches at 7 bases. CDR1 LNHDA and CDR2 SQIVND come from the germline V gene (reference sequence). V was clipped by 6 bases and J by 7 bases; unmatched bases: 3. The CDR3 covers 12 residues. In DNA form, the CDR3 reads TGTGCCAGTAGCACACAGGGGAATGAGCAGTTCTTC. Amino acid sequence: CASSTQGNEQFF.

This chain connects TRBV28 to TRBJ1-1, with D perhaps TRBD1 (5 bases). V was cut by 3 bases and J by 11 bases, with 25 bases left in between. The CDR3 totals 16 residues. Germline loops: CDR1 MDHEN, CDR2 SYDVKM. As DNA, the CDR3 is TGTGCCAGCAGTTTGTGGGGCAGCGGGGCCCGGGTCGTGGCTTTCTTT. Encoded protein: CASSLWGSGARVVAFF.

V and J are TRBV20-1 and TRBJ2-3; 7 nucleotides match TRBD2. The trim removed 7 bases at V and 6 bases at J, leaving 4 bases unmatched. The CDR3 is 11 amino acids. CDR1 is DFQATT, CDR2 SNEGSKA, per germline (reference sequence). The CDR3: CSGTGGDTQYF. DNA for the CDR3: TGCAGTGGGACGGGGGGTGATACGCAGTATTTT.

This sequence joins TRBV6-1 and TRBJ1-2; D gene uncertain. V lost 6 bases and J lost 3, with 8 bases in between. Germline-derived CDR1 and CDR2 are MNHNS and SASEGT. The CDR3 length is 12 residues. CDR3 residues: CASRPGYYGYTF. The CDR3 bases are TGTGCCAGCAGACCCGGGTACTATGGCTACACCTTC.

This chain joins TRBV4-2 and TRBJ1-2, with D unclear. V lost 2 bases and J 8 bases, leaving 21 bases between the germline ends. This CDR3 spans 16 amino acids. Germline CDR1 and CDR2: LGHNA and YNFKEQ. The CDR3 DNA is TGTGCCAGCAGCCAACCCTGGGAAAAGGTTCCTGGCGGCTACACCTTC. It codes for CASSQPWEKVPGGYTF.

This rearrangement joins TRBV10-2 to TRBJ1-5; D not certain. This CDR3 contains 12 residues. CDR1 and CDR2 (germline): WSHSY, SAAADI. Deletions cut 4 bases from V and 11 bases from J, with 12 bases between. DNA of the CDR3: TGCGCCAGCAGTGTGGCCGTACACTCCCAGCATTTT. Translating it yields CASSVAVHSQHF.

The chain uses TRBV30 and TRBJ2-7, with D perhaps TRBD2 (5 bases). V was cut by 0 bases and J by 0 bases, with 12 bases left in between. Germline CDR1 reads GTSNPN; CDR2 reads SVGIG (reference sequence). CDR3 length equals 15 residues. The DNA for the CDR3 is TGTGCCTGGAGTGTCCCCGGGGATGGCTCCTACGAGCAGTACTTC. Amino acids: CAWSVPGDGSYEQYF.

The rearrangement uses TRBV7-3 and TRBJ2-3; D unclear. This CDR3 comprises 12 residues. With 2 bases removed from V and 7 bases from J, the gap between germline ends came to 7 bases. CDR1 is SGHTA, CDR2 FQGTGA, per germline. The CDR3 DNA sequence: TGTGCCAGCAGCTTACTCGGTAATACGCAGTATTTT. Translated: CASSLLGNTQYF.

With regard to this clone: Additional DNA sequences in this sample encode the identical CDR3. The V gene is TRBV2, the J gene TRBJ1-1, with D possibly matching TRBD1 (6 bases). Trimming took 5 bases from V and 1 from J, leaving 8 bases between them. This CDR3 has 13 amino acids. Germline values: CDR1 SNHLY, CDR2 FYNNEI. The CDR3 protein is CASSKGGNTEAFF. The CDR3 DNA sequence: TGTGCCAGCAGTAAGGGGGGGAACACTGAAGCTTTCTTT.

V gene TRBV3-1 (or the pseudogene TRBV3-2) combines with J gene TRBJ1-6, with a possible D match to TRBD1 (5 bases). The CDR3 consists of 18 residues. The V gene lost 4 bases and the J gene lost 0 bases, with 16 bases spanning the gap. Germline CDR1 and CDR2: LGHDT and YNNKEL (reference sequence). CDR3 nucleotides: TGTGCCAGCAGCCCGAGGGACGCCTTGAGCTCCTATAATTCACCCCTCCACTTT. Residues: CASSPRDALSSYNSPLHF.

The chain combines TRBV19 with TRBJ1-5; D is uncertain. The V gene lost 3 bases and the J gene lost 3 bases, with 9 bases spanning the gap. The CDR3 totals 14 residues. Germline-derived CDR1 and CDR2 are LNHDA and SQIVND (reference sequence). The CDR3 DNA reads TGTGCCAGTAGTATGCGTCCGGACAATCAGCCCCAGCATTTT. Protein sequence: CASSMRPDNQPQHF.

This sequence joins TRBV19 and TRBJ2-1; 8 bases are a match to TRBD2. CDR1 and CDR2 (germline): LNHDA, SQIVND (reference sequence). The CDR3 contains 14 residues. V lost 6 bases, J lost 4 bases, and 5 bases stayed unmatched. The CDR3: CASSGGGLYNEQFF. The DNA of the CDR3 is TGTGCCAGTAGCGGGGGGGGACTGTACAATGAGCAGTTCTTC. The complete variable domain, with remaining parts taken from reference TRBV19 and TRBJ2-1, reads DGGITQSPKYLFRKEGQNVTLSCEQNLNHDAMYWYRQDPGQGLRLIYYSQIVNDFQKGDIAEGYSVSREKKESFPLTVTSAQKNPTAFYLCASSGGGLYNEQFFGPGTRLTVL.

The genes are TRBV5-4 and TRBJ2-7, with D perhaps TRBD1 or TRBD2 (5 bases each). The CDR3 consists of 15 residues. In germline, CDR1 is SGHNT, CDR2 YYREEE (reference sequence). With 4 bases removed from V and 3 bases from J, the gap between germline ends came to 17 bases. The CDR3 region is CASSPSGTLNYEQYF. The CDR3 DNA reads TGTGCCAGCAGCCCATCCGGGACCCTAAACTACGAGCAGTACTTC.

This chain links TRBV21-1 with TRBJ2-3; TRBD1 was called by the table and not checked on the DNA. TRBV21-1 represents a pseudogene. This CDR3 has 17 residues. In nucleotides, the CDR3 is TGTGCCAGCAGCAAACCCCACAGGGGGGGACACACAGATACGCAGTATTTT. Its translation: CASSKPHRGGHTDTQYF.

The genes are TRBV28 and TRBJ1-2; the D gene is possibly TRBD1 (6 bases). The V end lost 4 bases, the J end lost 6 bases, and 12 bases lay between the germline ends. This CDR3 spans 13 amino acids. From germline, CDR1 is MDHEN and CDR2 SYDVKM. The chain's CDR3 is CASSSGGRDGYTF. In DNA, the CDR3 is TGTGCCAGCAGTTCCGGGGGCAGGGATGGCTACACCTTC.

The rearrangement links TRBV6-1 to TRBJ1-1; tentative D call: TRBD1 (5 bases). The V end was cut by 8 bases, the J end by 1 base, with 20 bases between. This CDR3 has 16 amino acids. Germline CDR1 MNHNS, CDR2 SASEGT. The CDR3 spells CASGGPQGWENTEAFF. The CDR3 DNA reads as TGTGCCAGCGGTGGGCCCCAGGGATGGGAGAACACTGAAGCTTTCTTT.

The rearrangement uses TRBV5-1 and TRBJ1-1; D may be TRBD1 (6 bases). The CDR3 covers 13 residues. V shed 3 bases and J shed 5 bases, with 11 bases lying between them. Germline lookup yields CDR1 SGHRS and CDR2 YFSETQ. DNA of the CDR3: TGCGCCAGCAGCTGGGAGGGGGGGACTGAAGCTTTCTTT. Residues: CASSWEGGTEAFF.

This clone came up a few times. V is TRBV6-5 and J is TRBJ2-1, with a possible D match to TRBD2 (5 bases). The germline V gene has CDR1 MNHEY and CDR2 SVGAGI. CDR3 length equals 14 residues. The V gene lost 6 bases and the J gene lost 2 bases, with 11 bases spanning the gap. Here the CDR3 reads CASRPSLAYNEQFF. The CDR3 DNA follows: TGTGCCAGCAGACCTAGCCTGGCCTACAATGAGCAGTTCTTC.